This TCR beta chain was identified in a study of T cells expressing NK-cell markers. Overall study results and limits: Topping the CD3+CD56-NKG2C+ fraction as well were these clonotypes, in a handful of donors.

In the case of this clonotype: Its antigen remains unknown.

TCRdb reanalyzed the 5' RACE reads, giving one entry per CDR3 protein sequence and no DNA. The sample includes 300,000 to 500,000 distinct CDR3 sequences. Germline values: CDR1 MGHRA, CDR2 YSYEKL. CDR3 length: 16 residues. The sequenced sample was blood T cells: a sorted CD56 or NKG2C T cell subset, CD4+ or CD8+ T cells, or bulk PBMC T cells (not recorded which). The source of this sequence is a woman aged 45-65 years in good health. This sequence joins TRBV4-1 and TRBJ2-3; absent DNA, TCRdb's TRBD2 call cannot be checked. The CDR3 reads CASSPELAGATDTQYF.